Detailed here is one T cell receptor (beta chain). Its antigen target is currently unknown. A much larger clone lies a single base off, so this may be a read error. Profiling of TCR beta VDJ combinations and CDR3 sequences used genomic DNA as the template. An Illumina HiSeq 2000 was used for TCR repertoire sequencing. Per the authors' processing: Repertoire assessment relied on Simpson's diversity index, CDR3 size and DJ length profiles, and TRBV/TRBJ rearrangement plots. The immunodominant clone was defined as the most abundant DNA sequence in deep sequencing data. CDR3 amino acid sequences were checked for sharing between subjects and were compared against published repertoires and the VDJdb database. TCRdb itself trimmed the public reads at Q25 with fastp, ran MiXCR and retained productive beta chains. CDR3 protein sequences are deduplicated, and each keeps its most common genes and DNA. The V and J calls reflect TCRdb's pipeline rather than the authors' work. The sample table shows approximately 160,000 distinct CDR3 sequences, and around 45% are seen once. The ten largest clones capture about 1.1% of the sample.

In this study, sorted CD4+ and CD8+ T cells from the blood of healthy subjects and of severe aplastic anemia patients had their TCR repertoires deep-sequenced. Ficoll-Paque density gradient centrifugation was used to isolate peripheral blood mononuclear cells. Before DNA extraction, CD4+ and CD8+ T cells were sorted by FACS or by magnetic beads. The data were obtained in a study of CD8+CD57+ T cells in acquired aplastic anemia (dated by TCRdb to the late 2010s). Background for the entire study: On average, sorted CD4+ and CD8+ cells yielded around 3.5 ug of extracted DNA, with a range of roughly 0.17 to 27.4 ug. An average of about 10 million reads for CD4+ cells and approximately 11 million reads for CD8+ cells was obtained from healthy donor samples.

Study-wide findings and limitations: CD8+ Simpson's diversity did not differ significantly between patients and healthy controls (P=0.060). Fewer than 30 CD8+ CDR3 sequences were found in both patients and controls but appeared to be highly expressed in patients and within the immunodominant clones of the patients.

From the cysteine up to the phenylalanine, the CDR3 has a length of 13 residues. CDR3 DNA is the only sequence kept; it has 39 bases, read in frame from the first base. This receptor was obtained from a human donor in good health. The chain was built from TRBV12-3 or TRBV12-4 and TRBJ1-5, with no D gene named confidently. Sequenced material: sorted CD4+, CD8+, or CD8+CD57+ T cells (not recorded which) from PBMCs. The bases are TGTGCCAACAGTTTCGGTGGCAATCAGCCCCAGCATTTT. Protein translation: CANSFGGNQPQHF.